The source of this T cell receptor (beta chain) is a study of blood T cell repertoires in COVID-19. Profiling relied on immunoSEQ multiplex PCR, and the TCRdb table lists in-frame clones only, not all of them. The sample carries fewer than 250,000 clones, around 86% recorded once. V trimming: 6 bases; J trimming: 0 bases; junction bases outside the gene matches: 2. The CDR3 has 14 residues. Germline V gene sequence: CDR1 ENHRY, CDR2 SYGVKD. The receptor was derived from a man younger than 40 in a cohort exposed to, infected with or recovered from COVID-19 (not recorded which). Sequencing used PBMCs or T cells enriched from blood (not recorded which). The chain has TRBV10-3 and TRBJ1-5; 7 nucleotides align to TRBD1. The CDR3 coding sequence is TGTGCCATCAGCGGGACAGATAGCAATCAGCCCCAGCATTTT. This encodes CAISGTDSNQPQHF.